This T cell receptor beta chain was documented in a study of blood T cell repertoires in COVID-19. About the research overall: Samples of COVID-19 (acute and convalescent) were obtained from the United States, Italy and Spain. T cells, B-cell-depleted T cells, or PBMCs supplied cDNA or gDNA.

The CDR3 has 12 residues. V lost 0 bases, J lost 7 bases, and 4 bases lay in between. The germline V gene encodes CDR1 KGHSY and CDR2 FQNENV. Methods used by the authors: Scientists estimated how many nucleated cells there were by amplifying reference gene primers. Sequenced by immunoSEQ multiplex PCR; TCRdb stores in-frame clones only, minus some. The V and J calls and the clone size are those of that table, but D and trimming were determined from the DNA. The table shows 300,000 to 450,000 clones, with more than 65% occurring only once. The specimen sequenced was peripheral blood. The chain combines TRBV16 with TRBJ1-3; D is uncertain. The TCR was taken from a human donor with acute or convalescent COVID-19. The donor label of this sample is uncertain. CDR3 sequence reads: CASSQSGNTIYF. In nucleotides, the CDR3 is TGTGCCAGCAGCCAATCCGGGAACACCATATATTTT.